The 6 T cell receptor beta chains below were found in one sample sequenced in a study of blood T cells in healthy people across ages. A second about 7 to 11 cycle PCR used barcoded and J-beta primers. TCRdb re-analysed the 5' RACE reads in MiXCR, keeping a single row per CDR3 protein. Among 1.5 million or so distinct CDR3 sequences listed, approximately 39% were seen once. The sample taken for sequencing was blood. The receptors here all came from a woman under 30 in good health.

This sequence joins TRBV9 and TRBJ2-1; 11 nucleotides line up with TRBD2. This CDR3 comprises 19 residues. J was trimmed by 4 bases and V by 4 bases; bases with no gene match: 16. Germline V gene sequence: CDR1 SGDLS, CDR2 YYNGEE. CDR3 sequence reads: CASSSPRGLAGGSYNEQFF. The CDR3 nucleotides are TGTGCCAGCAGCTCCCCCCGAGGGCTAGCGGGAGGATCGTACAATGAGCAGTTCTTC.

This chain connects TRBV21-1 to TRBJ2-1; TRBD1 was called by the table and not checked on the DNA. TRBV21-1 represents a pseudogene. The CDR3 totals 16 residues. The CDR3 bases are TGTGCCAGCAGCAAAGATGGACAGGGTTGCTACAATGAGCAGTTCTTC. Translation gives CASSKDGQGCYNEQFF.

The V gene is TRBV4-3, the J gene TRBJ2-1; tentatively, D is TRBD1 or TRBD2 (5 bases each). Trimming removed 1 base at V and 2 bases at J, with 15 bases between. Germline V gene data show CDR1 as LGHNA and CDR2 as YSLEER. The CDR3 is made up of 17 amino acids. The DNA of the CDR3 is TGCGCCAGCAGCCAAGGAAAGCCCGGGGCGGCCTACAATGAGCAGTTCTTC. This gives the protein CASSQGKPGAAYNEQFF.

The V and J genes are TRBV27 and TRBJ2-1, with D unclear. Trimming left V 0 bases short and J 1 base short, with 10 bases between. The germline V gene encodes CDR1 MNHEY and CDR2 SMNVEV (reference sequence). This CDR3 spans 16 amino acids. The CDR3 DNA sequence: TGTGCCAGCAGTTTATCACAGATAGAGTCCTACAATGAGCAGTTCTTC. This gives the protein CASSLSQIESYNEQFF.

This clonotype was detected a few times. The CDR3: CSASDPDSTAQHF. CDR3 nucleotide sequence: TGCAGTGCTAGCGACCCGGACTCAACAGCCCAGCATTTT. The V gene is TRBV20-1, the J gene TRBJ1-5; D remains unclear. This CDR3 spans 13 amino acids. Germline CDR1 DFQATT, CDR2 SNEGSKA (reference sequence). The germline V and J ends were trimmed by 3 bases and 11 bases, with 17 bases remaining between them.

The V and J genes are TRBV20-1 and TRBJ1-3; D call uncertain. The germline V gene has CDR1 DFQATT and CDR2 SNEGSKA (reference sequence). V lost 2 bases and J 13 bases, leaving 21 bases between the germline ends. There are 14 residues in the CDR3. As DNA, the CDR3 is TGCAGTGCTAGACCTGTTACCGTGGCCCCCAAGATATATTTT. Protein sequence: CSARPVTVAPKIYF.